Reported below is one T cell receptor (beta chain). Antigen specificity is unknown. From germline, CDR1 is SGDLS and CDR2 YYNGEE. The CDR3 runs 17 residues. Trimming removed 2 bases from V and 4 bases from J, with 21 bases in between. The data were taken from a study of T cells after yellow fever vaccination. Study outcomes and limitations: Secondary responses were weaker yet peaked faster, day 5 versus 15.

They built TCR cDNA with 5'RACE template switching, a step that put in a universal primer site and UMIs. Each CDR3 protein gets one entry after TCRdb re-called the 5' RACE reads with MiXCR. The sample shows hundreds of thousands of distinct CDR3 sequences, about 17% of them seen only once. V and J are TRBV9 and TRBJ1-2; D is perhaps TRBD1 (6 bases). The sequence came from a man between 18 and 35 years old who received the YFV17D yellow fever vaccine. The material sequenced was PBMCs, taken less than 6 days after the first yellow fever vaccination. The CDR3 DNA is TGTGCCAGCAGCGTGGACCCAACTCAGGGGTCGGTCTATGGCTACACCTTC. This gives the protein CASSVDPTQGSVYGYTF.